This T cell receptor (delta chain) was captured in a study of Vδ1+ human thymocytes. Study outcomes and limitations: Unlike peripheral blood Vdelta1+ controls, thymic delta-chain sequences included 20% to 25% Vdelta2 and few Vdelta3. Unexpected Vdelta2 sequences could cause misinterpretation of bulk repertoire data. Thymic TRG and TRD repertoires appeared highly polyclonal, with Gaussian CDR3 length distributions.

The template was reverse-transcribed extracted RNA. Pooled V-gene forward primers with one constant-region reverse primer generated the CDR3 amplicons by multiplex PCR. TCRdb reanalysed the multiplex PCR reads with CATT. The sample records about 75,000 delta-chain clones, around 34% being singletons. The V end was cut by 2 bases, the J end by 0 bases, with 31 bases between. The germline V gene encodes CDR1 TSWWSYY and CDR2 QGS. This CDR3 spans 22 amino acids. This clone was seen a single time. Its antigen remains unidentified. The sorted cells were CD3+ Vdelta1+ Vdelta2- thymocytes from alphabeta-depleted thymus. Between roughly 96% and 99.6% of sorted thymocytes were Vdelta1+.

Sequenced input: Vdelta1+ gamma-delta thymocytes from the thymus. Subset here: FACS-sorted CD3+ TCRalphabeta- TCRVdelta1+ TCRVdelta2- thymocytes. This chain joins TRDV1 and TRDJ1; tentative D call: TRDD3 (8 bases). The source is a boy under two years old who had congenital heart surgery. This CDR3 reads CALGEKRPSCLYWGPHTDKLIF. The CDR3 bases are TGTGCTCTTGGGGAAAAACGGCCTTCCTGCCTTTACTGGGGGCCCCACACCGATAAACTCATCTTT.